Sequencing of this TCR beta chain was carried out in a study of cytomegalovirus exposure and HLA in healthy donors. Primers included in the PCR were 60 Vbeta and 13 Jbeta primers. The assay was immunoSEQ multiplex PCR, and TCRdb's table has in-frame clones only and misses some. The table shows over 150,000 clones, with about four fifths occurring only once. The CDR3 has 14 residues. Per germline, CDR1 SGHDT and CDR2 YYEEEE. Trimming shortened V by 2 bases and J by 5 bases, and 13 bases separated the two germline ends. The origin of this receptor is a woman in her forties or fifties in good health and CMV-seronegative. Sequencing was performed on PBMCs. This chain uses TRBV5-6 with TRBJ1-2; perhaps TRBD1 as D (5 bases). The CDR3 loop reads CASSFGGAPYGYTF. The DNA for the CDR3 is TGTGCCAGCAGCTTCGGGGGAGCCCCTTATGGCTACACCTTC. The full variable domain, in which reference TRBV5-6 and TRBJ1-2 provide the parts outside the CDR3, is DAGVTQSPTHLIKTRGQQVTLRCSPKSGHDTVSWYQQALGQGPQFIFQYYEEEERQRGNFPDRFSGHQFPNYSSELNVNALLLGDSALYLCASSFGGAPYGYTFGSGTRLTVV.